A selection of T cell receptor beta chains follows, all from one sample in a study of cytomegalovirus exposure and HLA in healthy donors. Produced via immunoSEQ multiplex PCR; TCRdb's table is partial and in-frame only. This sample has tens of thousands of clones, with over 70% found just once. The specimen sequenced was PBMCs. The receptors here all came from a young man in good health and CMV-seronegative. CDR3s include the opening cysteine and the closing phenylalanine or tryptophan. The D gene is left open where the match is weak. Only some rows state a clone size, as once, few, many or a class for expanded clones.

cdr3_aa cdr3_nt j_call v_call clone_size d_call
CAISPGQGDYEQYF TGTGCCATCAGTCCGGGACAGGGTGACTACGAGCAGTACTTC TRBJ2-7 TRBV10-3 - TRBD1
CASRGDRVVAEAFF TGTGCCAGCAGGGGGGACAGGGTGGTCGCTGAAGCTTTCTTT TRBJ1-1 TRBV2 - TRBD1
CASSLVGQGAGANVLTF TGTGCCAGCAGCTTAGTGGGACAGGGGGCTGGGGCCAACGTCCTGACTTTC TRBJ2-6 TRBV7-9 - TRBD1
CASSQGGTSLGTQYF TGTGCCAGCAGCCAAGGAGGGACTAGTCTGGGGACCCAGTACTTC TRBJ2-5 TRBV14 once TRBD2
CASSEASGKTDTQYF TGTGCCAGCAGTGAGGCTAGCGGGAAGACAGATACGCAGTATTTT TRBJ2-3 TRBV6-4 - TRBD2
CASSFTATSGGYTF TGTGCCAGCAGCTTTACAGCAACCTCGGGGGGCTACACCTTC TRBJ1-2 TRBV5-6 few -
CASSIGGANYGYTF TGTGCCAGTAGTATAGGGGGCGCTAACTATGGCTACACCTTC TRBJ1-2 TRBV19 once -
CASTRQGSSGANVLTF TGTGCCAGCACCCGACAGGGGAGCTCTGGGGCCAACGTCCTGACTTTC TRBJ2-6 TRBV27 - TRBD1
CSVEGTTGGADTQYF TGCAGCGTTGAGGGGACCACGGGGGGCGCAGATACGCAGTATTTT TRBJ2-3 TRBV29-1 once -
CASRALAGGHFNEQFF TGTGCCAGCAGGGCTCTTGCGGGGGGCCATTTTAATGAGCAGTTCTTC TRBJ2-1 TRBV7-8 - TRBD2
CASSPRVRATNEKLFF TGTGCCAGCAGCCCTAGGGTGAGGGCAACTAATGAAAAACTGTTTTTT TRBJ1-4 TRBV11-2 - -
CASSKGRKPRQEIFEQYF TGTGCCAGCAGCAAGGGCCGAAAGCCTCGACAGGAGATATTCGAGCAGTACTTC TRBJ2-7 TRBV21-1 - -
CASTRGGGEAYGYTF TGTGCCAGTACCAGGGGAGGGGGAGAAGCCTATGGCTACACCTTC TRBJ1-2 TRBV19 - -
CASREDRVGDEQYF TGTGCCAGCAGGGAGGACAGGGTAGGCGACGAGCAGTACTTC TRBJ2-7 TRBV6-6 few TRBD1
CASGVVMGGQETQYF TGTGCCAGTGGGGTTGTTATGGGGGGCCAAGAGACCCAGTACTTC TRBJ2-5 TRBV10-3 - -
CASSGTSGGADEQFF TGTGCCAGCAGTGGGACTAGCGGGGGGGCGGATGAGCAGTTCTTC TRBJ2-1 TRBV6-1 - TRBD2
CASSQARGPVCEAFF TGCGCCAGCAGCCAAGCGAGGGGGCCGGTGTGTGAAGCTTTCTTT TRBJ1-1 TRBV4-1 - TRBD1
CASSSERAGNTIYF TGTGCCAGCAGCTCCGAGAGAGCTGGAAACACCATATATTTT TRBJ1-3 TRBV7-8 - -
CASSASTGGSYEQYF TGTGCCAGTAGTGCCTCGACAGGGGGCAGCTACGAGCAGTACTTC TRBJ2-7 TRBV19 - TRBD1
CASSPRGQGAGEQFF TGTGCCAGCTCACCACGGGGACAGGGGGCAGGTGAGCAGTTCTTC TRBJ2-1 TRBV18 - TRBD1
CASSPGTEGYTF TGTGCCAGCTCACCAGGGACAGAGGGCTACACCTTC TRBJ1-2 TRBV18 few TRBD1
CASSGGARQPQHF TGTGCCAGCAGCGGGGGGGCAAGGCAGCCCCAGCATTTT TRBJ1-5 TRBV6-1 - -
CASSYEGTGPTTEAFF TGTGCCAGCAGTTACGAGGGGACAGGGCCGACCACTGAAGCTTTCTTT TRBJ1-1 TRBV6-5 - TRBD1
CAWSEGTYLVNEQYF TGTGCCTGGAGTGAAGGGACTTACCTGGTGAACGAGCAGTACTTC TRBJ2-7 TRBV30 few -
CAWNLDRGRETQYF TGTGCCTGGAACCTAGACAGGGGGCGAGAGACCCAGTACTTC TRBJ2-5 TRBV30 - TRBD1
CTTPGQPQHF TGTACCACCCCAGGACAGCCCCAGCATTTT TRBJ1-5 TRBV6-5 few -
CASSPGTGRREQYF TGCGCCAGCAGCCCGGGGACAGGGCGGCGCGAGCAGTACTTC TRBJ2-7 TRBV5-1 - TRBD1
CASKGQGDGGYGYTF TGTGCCAGCAAGGGACAGGGGGATGGAGGCTATGGCTACACCTTC TRBJ1-2 TRBV6-1 few TRBD1
CASSLEGGGSYNEQFF TGTGCCAGCAGCTTAGAAGGTGGCGGGTCCTACAATGAGCAGTTCTTC TRBJ2-1 TRBV11-3 - -
CASSSSGTVNQPQHF TGTGCCAGTAGTTCCTCCGGGACAGTCAATCAGCCCCAGCATTTT TRBJ1-5 TRBV19 - TRBD1
CASRLQGAGQPQHF TGTGCCAGCAGATTACAGGGGGCCGGACAGCCCCAGCATTTT TRBJ1-5 TRBV6-1 - TRBD1
CASSANVLSNEQFF TGTGCCAGCAGTGCAAACGTACTATCTAATGAGCAGTTCTTC TRBJ2-1 TRBV2 once -
CSVGTVGGYEQYF TGCAGCGTGGGGACCGTGGGGGGCTACGAGCAGTACTTC TRBJ2-7 TRBV29-1 - -
CASSAGQKPYGYTF TGTGCCAGCAGCGCGGGACAGAAGCCCTATGGCTACACCTTC TRBJ1-2 TRBV7-3 - TRBD1
CASSDLTDRTYEQYF TGCGCCAGCAGTGACCTGACCGACAGGACCTACGAGCAGTACTTC TRBJ2-7 TRBV10-2 - -
CASSLSGGQPNSNQPQHF TGTGCCAGCAGCTTGAGCGGGGGACAGCCCAATAGCAATCAGCCCCAGCATTTT TRBJ1-5 TRBV5-6 - TRBD1
CASSLVSSGRGNNEQFF TGTGCCAGCAGCTTAGTATCCAGCGGGAGGGGGAACAATGAGCAGTTCTTC TRBJ2-1 TRBV7-8 - TRBD2
CASSPRPRTSWGSEQFF TGTGCCAGCAGTCCGCGACCTCGGACTAGCTGGGGAAGTGAGCAGTTCTTC TRBJ2-1 TRBV28 once TRBD2
CASSLGASGGAKFTDTQYF TGTGCCAGCAGCTTAGGGGCTAGCGGGGGGGCCAAATTTACAGATACGCAGTATTTT TRBJ2-3 TRBV7-9 - TRBD2
CASSPRLETQYF TGTGCCAGCAGCCCCAGGCTAGAGACCCAGTACTTC TRBJ2-5 TRBV11-1 - -
CASSLVLAGTYNEQFF TGCGCCAGCAGCTTGGTTCTAGCGGGGACCTACAATGAGCAGTTCTTC TRBJ2-1 TRBV5-1 - TRBD2
CASATGALRGLGLYF TGTGCCAGCGCGACAGGGGCCCTCAGGGGCTTGGGTCTGTACTTC TRBJ2-7 TRBV2 - TRBD1
CASSTRTGQGNTEAFF TGCGCCAGCAGCACCCGGACGGGACAGGGGAACACTGAAGCTTTCTTT TRBJ1-1 TRBV5-1 - TRBD1
CSVETSVSYEQYF TGCAGCGTTGAAACTAGTGTTTCGTACGAGCAGTACTTC TRBJ2-7 TRBV29-1 once -
CASRRSSGGAAGELFF TGTGCCAGCAGGCGGTCCAGCGGGGGGGCGGCCGGGGAGCTGTTTTTT TRBJ2-2 TRBV2 - TRBD2
CASSLTYEQYF TGTGCCAGCAGCTTAACCTACGAGCAGTACTTC TRBJ2-7 TRBV7-9 - -
CASSLGRQGNTEAFF TGTGCCAGCAGTTTGGGGCGACAGGGGAACACTGAAGCTTTCTTT TRBJ1-1 TRBV6-1 - TRBD1
CASSGRTSGSGYEQYF TGTGCCAGCAGCGGACGGACTAGCGGGAGTGGCTACGAGCAGTACTTC TRBJ2-7 TRBV13 - TRBD2
CASSLSWQGYEQFF TGTGCCAGCAGTTTATCGTGGCAGGGATATGAGCAGTTCTTC TRBJ2-1 TRBV27 - -
CSSSLGTGERNYEQYF TGTTCCAGCAGCCTTGGGACAGGGGAGAGGAACTACGAGCAGTACTTC TRBJ2-7 TRBV7-9 - TRBD1
CASSQDTWEGGQPQHF TGCGCCAGCAGCCAAGATACCTGGGAGGGGGGGCAGCCCCAGCATTTT TRBJ1-5 TRBV4-1 few -
CASAAGGGSGANVLTF TGCGCCAGCGCCGCGGGGGGGGGCTCTGGGGCCAACGTCCTGACTTTC TRBJ2-6 TRBV5-1 - TRBD2
CASRPGTNYGYTF TGTGCCAGCCGGCCAGGGACTAACTATGGCTACACCTTC TRBJ1-2 TRBV6-1 few -